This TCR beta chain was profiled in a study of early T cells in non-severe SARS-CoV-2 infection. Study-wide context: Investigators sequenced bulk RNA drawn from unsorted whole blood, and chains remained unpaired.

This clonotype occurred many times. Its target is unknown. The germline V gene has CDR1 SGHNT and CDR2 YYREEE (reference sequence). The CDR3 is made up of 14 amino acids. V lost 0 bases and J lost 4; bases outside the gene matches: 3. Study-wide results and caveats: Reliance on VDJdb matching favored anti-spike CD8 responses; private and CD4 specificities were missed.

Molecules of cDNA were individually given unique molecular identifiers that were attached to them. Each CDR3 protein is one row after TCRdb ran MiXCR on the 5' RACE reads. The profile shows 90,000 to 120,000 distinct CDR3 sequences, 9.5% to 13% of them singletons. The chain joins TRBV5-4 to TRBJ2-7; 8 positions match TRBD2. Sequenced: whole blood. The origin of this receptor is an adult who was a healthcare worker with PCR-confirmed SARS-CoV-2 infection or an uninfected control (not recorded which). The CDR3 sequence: CASSLGGGPYEQYF. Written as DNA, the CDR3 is TGTGCCAGCAGCTTGGGCGGGGGGCCGTACGAGCAGTACTTC.